This T cell receptor beta chain was identified in a study of OX40 agonist ivuxolimab in advanced cancers. Overall study: Hepatocellular carcinoma, melanoma, renal cell or head and neck cancer was diagnosed in the dose-escalation patients.

Notes on this clone: No antigen is known for it.

The repertoire was sequenced with immunoSEQ multiplex PCR; TCRdb's copy has only in-frame clones and lacks some. The sample lists around 66,000 clones; approximately 84% were seen once. Peripheral blood came from all dose cohorts at three timepoints. Study results and caveats: Clonal expansion by week 6 occurred in CD4+ and CD8+ blood T cells (at 0.1 to 3.0 mg/kg).

Trimming removed 6 bases from V and 6 bases from J, with 9 bases in between. Per the germline V gene, CDR1 is MNHEY and CDR2 is SVGAGI. The CDR3 spans 13 residues. The TCR comes from an adult with an advanced solid tumor such as melanoma, head and neck, liver or kidney cancer. The sequencing here drew on CD4+ or CD8+ T cells sorted from blood, taken in a trial of the OX40 agonist ivuxolimab. The gene calls are TRBV6-5 and TRBJ1-6; D gene uncertain. The DNA of the CDR3 is TGTGCCAGCAGCTTGGGTGTTAATTCACCCCTCCACTTT. As protein: CASSLGVNSPLHF.